This TCR beta chain stems from a study of identical twins. The V segment lost 0 bases and the J segment 7 bases; nucleotides outside the gene matches: 5. The CDR3 extends over 14 amino acids. In germline, CDR1 is MNHEY, CDR2 SVGAGI. One entry per CDR3 protein, called by TCRdb with MiXCR from the 5' RACE reads. The repertoire consists of 450,000 or so distinct CDR3 sequences, with more than 13% occurring once and the leading ten covering around 0.57%. The same data also contributed to another study, on yellow fever vaccine responses in identical twins.

The sequenced material came from CD4+ T cells sorted from blood. The origin of this receptor is a woman aged 18-30 years in good health. The genes are TRBV6-5 and TRBJ2-7; 8 bases map to TRBD1. In nucleotides, the CDR3 is TGTGCCAGCAGTTACTCGACACAGGGGGGTGAGCAGTACTTC. Protein: CASSYSTQGGEQYF.